This T cell receptor (beta chain) was captured by sequencing in a study of blood T cell repertoires in COVID-19. Deletions cut 5 bases from V and 7 bases from J, with 17 bases between. The germline V gene has CDR1 LNHDA and CDR2 SQIVND (reference sequence). This CDR3 comprises 14 residues. Data came from immunoSEQ multiplex PCR; TCRdb stores just in-frame clones and leaves some out. The repertoire holds more than 200,000 clones, with approximately 86% as singletons. This chain connects TRBV19 to TRBJ1-1; D remains ambiguous. This receptor was identified in a young man with active or convalescent COVID-19. Sequencing was done on a sample of peripheral blood. CDR3 in amino acids: CASSGELRVGEAFF. DNA of the CDR3: TGTGCCAGTAGTGGGGAATTGAGGGTTGGTGAAGCTTTCTTT.